The entry that follows covers one T cell receptor beta chain sequence. The source of the sample is a study of cytomegalovirus exposure and HLA in healthy donors. Germline values: CDR1 MDHEN, CDR2 SYDVKM. The V and J ends lost 7 bases and 0 bases respectively, with 9 bases between them. CDR3 length: 13 residues. The PCR made use of 60 Vbeta and 13 Jbeta primers. Profiling relied on immunoSEQ multiplex PCR, and the TCRdb table lists in-frame clones only, not all of them. The data show tens of thousands of clones, 70% to 85% seen once. This TCR was sampled from a man aged 45-60 years in good health and CMV-seronegative. The gene calls are TRBV28 and TRBJ1-1; no clear D. Sample: PBMCs. The DNA for the CDR3 is TGTGCCAGCAAACGGAGCATGAACACTGAAGCTTTCTTT. Translated, it gives CASKRSMNTEAFF.